Shown below are 29 T cell receptor beta chains from a single sample sequenced in a study of T-cell reconstitution after alpha-beta-depleted transplantation in children. The authors prepared the TCRbeta library with unique molecular identifiers. TCRdb independently ran MiXCR on the PCR reads; one entry per CDR3 protein. This repertoire shows about 400,000 distinct CDR3 sequences, about a fifth found once; its top ten account for 3.8%. The sequencing used PBMCs from the stem cell graft donor, collected from the stem cell graft. The receptors here all came from a human donor who donated a stem cell graft to a child with acute myeloid leukemia.

This clonotype was detected ten times or more. This chain joins TRBV29-1 and TRBJ1-2; TRBD1 is a possible D gene (5 bases). V lost 4 bases, J lost 6 bases, and 15 bases lay in between. Germline CDR1 reads SQVTM; CDR2 reads ANQGSEA. The CDR3 is 13 residues long. DNA of the CDR3: TGCAGCGTTGGCGATTTAGACAGTGATGGCTACACCTTC. Its translation is CSVGDLDSDGYTF.

As DNA, the CDR3 is TGCGCCAGCAGCTTGCCAGGGGCTAAGAAAAACATTCAGTACTTC. Translated: CASSLPGAKKNIQYF. The chain recombines TRBV5-1 with TRBJ2-4, with D possibly being TRBD1 (6 bases). The CDR3 contains 15 residues. The V gene's germline CDR1 is SGHRS and CDR2 YFSETQ. The V end lost 1 base, the J end lost 4 bases, and 12 bases lay between the germline ends.

This clonotype turned up a few times. CDR3 bases: TGTGCCAGCAGCGCGACCCTAACCGGGACAGGGAAGGAAAAACTGTTTTTT. This sequence encodes CASSATLTGTGKEKLFF. This chain joins TRBV5-6 and TRBJ1-4, with 9 bases fitting TRBD1. Trimming at V came to 4 bases and at J to 8 bases, leaving 15 bases not matched to a gene. The germline gives CDR1 SGHDT, CDR2 YYEEEE. This CDR3 comprises 17 residues.

The chain links TRBV11-2 to TRBJ2-7, with a possible D match to TRBD2 (6 bases). This CDR3 has 15 amino acids. Germline loops: CDR1 SGHAT, CDR2 FQNNGV. V dropped 4 bases and J dropped 2 bases, with 15 bases sitting between them. CDR3 in amino acids: CASSSSGGAAYEQYF. CDR3 DNA: TGTGCCAGCAGCTCCTCCGGCGGGGCTGCCTACGAGCAGTACTTC.

This clonotype has ten or more counts. The rearrangement uses TRBV6-1 and TRBJ2-2, with a tentative D call TRBD1 (5 bases). The V gene's germline CDR1 is MNHNS and CDR2 SASEGT. Trimming removed 6 bases at V and 2 bases at J, with 7 bases between. CDR3 length: 13 amino acids. CDR3 loop: CASRQENTGELFF. As DNA, the CDR3 is TGTGCCAGCAGACAGGAAAACACCGGGGAGCTGTTTTTT.

A few counts support this clonotype. The chain combines TRBV21-1 with TRBJ2-7; TRBD1, as called in the table, went unchecked against the DNA. TRBV21-1 is shown as a pseudogene. The CDR3 is 15 residues long. The CDR3 here is CASTTKPTGIHEQYF. Written as DNA, the CDR3 is TGTGCCAGCACCACGAAGCCCACAGGAATCCACGAGCAGTACTTC.

This sequence joins TRBV28 and TRBJ2-1; 7 nucleotides align to TRBD2. Germline V gene lookup returns CDR1 MDHEN and CDR2 SYDVKM. The V segment lost 6 bases and the J segment 8 bases; nucleotides outside the gene matches: 10. The CDR3 runs to 14 residues. DNA for the CDR3: TGTGCCAGCAGCCCCTCGGCTAGCGGATATGAGCAGTTCTTC. It specifies CASSPSASGYEQFF. The entire variable domain, with the rest obtained from reference TRBV28 and TRBJ2-1, is as follows: DVKVTQSSRYLVKRTGEKVFLECVQDMDHENMFWYRQDPGLGLRLIYFSYDVKMKEKGDIPEGYSVSREKKERFSLILESASTNQTSMYLCASSPSASGYEQFFGPGTRLTVL.

This CDR3 reads CASSRGQSTDTQYF. CDR3 sequence (DNA): TGTGCCAGCAGTCGCGGACAGAGCACAGATACGCAGTATTTT. This sequence joins TRBV7-9 and TRBJ2-3, with a tentative D call TRBD1 (6 bases). From germline, CDR1 is SEHNR and CDR2 FQNEAQ (reference sequence). This CDR3 has 14 amino acids. V shed 6 bases and J shed 0 bases, with 10 bases lying between them.

This clonotype has only a few counts. This chain joins TRBV20-1 and TRBJ2-7; D uncertain. Trimming cost V 1 base and J 2 bases, with 12 bases left between them. From germline, CDR1 is DFQATT and CDR2 SNEGSKA (reference sequence). The CDR3 length is 14 residues. For the CDR3, the DNA is TGCAGTGCTAGAGGTTGGGTGGGGACCTACGAGCAGTACTTC. It yields the protein CSARGWVGTYEQYF.

This clonotype was seen repeatedly, ten times or more. The gene calls are TRBV20-1 and TRBJ2-3; TRBD2 aligns across 11 bases. The CDR3 is 15 residues long. The junction had 7 bases not matched to a gene; V was cut back by 3 bases and J by 5 bases. The germline V gene encodes CDR1 DFQATT and CDR2 SNEGSKA (reference sequence). The CDR3 DNA is TGCAGTGCTAGTGTAGCGGGAGGGCATGGAGATACGCAGTATTTT. Amino acid sequence: CSASVAGGHGDTQYF.

The rearrangement uses TRBV5-1 and TRBJ2-7; D call uncertain. Between the trimmed V and J ends, which lost 0 bases and 2 bases, there was a span of 15 bases. There are 16 residues in the CDR3. Germline CDR1 SGHRS, CDR2 YFSETQ. This CDR3 reads CASSLAGEPGTYEQYF. CDR3 coding DNA: TGCGCCAGCAGCTTGGCCGGAGAGCCTGGGACCTACGAGCAGTACTTC.

In this sample, this clonotype turned up a few times. This chain uses TRBV27 with TRBJ2-1; D not resolved. Trimming cost V 0 bases and J 5 bases, with 8 bases left between them. The CDR3 runs 14 residues. Germline V gene data show CDR1 as MNHEY and CDR2 as SMNVEV (reference sequence). This CDR3 reads CASSLSVANNEQFF. The CDR3 DNA follows: TGTGCCAGCAGTTTATCGGTCGCCAACAATGAGCAGTTCTTC.

The chain carries TRBV5-1 and TRBJ1-1; the match to TRBD1 covers 7 bases. Germline CDR1 SGHRS, CDR2 YFSETQ. This CDR3 has 16 amino acids. The V segment lost 3 bases and the J segment 2 bases; nucleotides outside the gene matches: 10. CDR3 bases: TGCGCCAGCAGCTCTACCCCCGGGACAGTTAACACTGAAGCTTTCTTT. Protein sequence: CASSSTPGTVNTEAFF.

In its sample, this clonotype was seen many times. This rearrangement joins TRBV5-5 to TRBJ1-4; D is unclear. Per germline, CDR1 SGHKS and CDR2 YYEKEE (reference sequence). This CDR3 is 12 amino acids long. V lost 4 bases and J 8 bases, leaving 9 bases between the germline ends. CDR3 in DNA: TGTGCCAGCAGCCCTCGTCGCGAAAAACTGTTTTTT. This sequence encodes CASSPRREKLFF.

This clonotype showed up many times. The V call is TRBV12-3 or TRBV12-4, the J call TRBJ1-1; 12 bases match TRBD1. The CDR3 runs 15 residues. V lost 7 bases and J lost 5; bases outside the gene matches: 8. CDR3 nucleotide sequence: TGTGCCAGCACCTGGGAGGGACAGGGGGCGACTGAAGCTTTCTTT. It yields the protein CASTWEGQGATEAFF.

Many counts were recorded for this clonotype. The chain combines TRBV25-1 with TRBJ2-7; weak D call: TRBD1 (5 bases). Germline assignment: CDR1 MGHDK and CDR2 SYGVNS. The CDR3 runs 15 residues. Trimming stripped 1 base from V and 2 bases from J, with 12 bases between. CDR3 amino acids: CASSESRTNTYEQYF. DNA of the CDR3: TGTGCCAGCAGTGAATCGAGGACAAACACCTACGAGCAGTACTTC.

The J gene is TRBJ2-1, the V gene TRBV7-9; 10 bases fit TRBD2. The CDR3 is 17 residues long. Germline CDR1 SEHNR, CDR2 FQNEAQ (reference sequence). V gave up 2 bases and J gave up 12 bases; unmatched junction bases: 16. The CDR3 nucleotides read TGTGCCAGCAGCTTACGGAGCGGGAGGGCCTCACGCTTCGGGCAGTTCTTC. Translating it yields CASSLRSGRASRFGQFF. The full variable domain, with the rest looked up from reference TRBV7-9 and TRBJ2-1, is DTGVSQNPRHKITKRGQNVTFRCDPISEHNRLYWYRQTLGQGPEFLTYFQNEAQLEKSRLLSDRFSAERPKGSFSTLEIQRTEQGDSAMYLCASSLRSGRASRFGQFFGPGTRLTVL.

The chain recombines TRBV25-1 with TRBJ2-3; D is unclear. Germline loops: CDR1 MGHDK, CDR2 SYGVNS. Trimming shortened V by 4 bases and J by 2 bases, and 7 bases separated the two germline ends. The CDR3 loop spans 13 amino acids. DNA of the CDR3: TGTGCCAGCAGTGTGCATCCCACAGATACGCAGTATTTT. Amino acid sequence: CASSVHPTDTQYF.

This clonotype was picked up many times. This chain uses TRBV9 with TRBJ2-7, with 7 bases matching TRBD1. This CDR3 has 14 residues. The germline V gene has CDR1 SGDLS and CDR2 YYNGEE. The V and J ends lost 4 bases and 4 bases, in that order; junction bases with no gene match: 8. In DNA, the CDR3 is TGTGCCAGCAGCCCCTGGGACAGCGGATACGAGCAGTACTTC. Translation: CASSPWDSGYEQYF.

The chain uses TRBV20-1 and TRBJ2-1; TRBD2 aligns across 15 bases. The CDR3 is 17 amino acids. The germline gives CDR1 DFQATT, CDR2 SNEGSKA (reference sequence). V trimming: 0 bases; J trimming: 7 bases; junction bases outside the gene matches: 7. The CDR3: CSARDSFGLAGGNEQFF. The CDR3, as DNA: TGCAGTGCTAGAGATTCATTCGGACTAGCGGGAGGGAATGAGCAGTTCTTC.

The rearrangement joins TRBV27 to TRBJ2-5; unclear D gene. Germline V lookup: CDR1 MNHEY, CDR2 SMNVEV (reference sequence). CDR3 length: 16 residues. V shed 3 bases and J shed 1 base, with 15 bases lying between them. The CDR3 sequence is CASSFWSDQAQETQYF. CDR3 nucleotide sequence: TGTGCCAGCAGTTTTTGGTCAGATCAAGCCCAAGAGACCCAGTACTTC.

This clonotype was recorded once. The J gene is TRBJ2-1, the V gene TRBV24-1, with 14 bases lining up with TRBD2. This CDR3 has 18 amino acids. The J segment lost 4 bases and the V segment lost 5 bases, leaving 9 bases of the junction unmatched. Germline loops: CDR1 KGHDR, CDR2 SFDVKD. The CDR3 protein is CATSAPAGTSGGYNEQFF. CDR3 in DNA: TGTGCCACCAGTGCCCCGGCTGGGACTAGCGGGGGATACAATGAGCAGTTCTTC.

This clonotype has a handful of counts. V gene TRBV6-2 or TRBV6-3 combines with J gene TRBJ2-7, with unresolved D. Trimming removed 2 bases from V and 2 bases from J, with 7 bases in between. The CDR3 is 13 residues long. CDR1 is MNHEY and CDR2 is SVGEGT in the germline V gene. CDR3 protein: CASSYGGTYEQYF. DNA of the CDR3: TGTGCCAGCAGTTACGGTGGGACCTACGAGCAGTACTTC.

The chain is built from TRBV2 and TRBJ2-5, with D perhaps matching TRBD2 (6 bases). The CDR3 is 11 residues long. The V gene lost 10 bases and the J gene lost 4 bases, with 10 bases spanning the gap. CDR1 and CDR2 from the germline V gene are SNHLY and FYNNEI. The CDR3 reads CATRGLETQYF. In DNA form, the CDR3 reads TGTGCCACGCGGGGCCTAGAGACCCAGTACTTC.

This clonotype was observed at least ten times. DNA of the CDR3: TGTGCCAGCAGTCGGAGGACTAGCGGGAGTCTGGGCAATGAGCAGTTCTTC. It is translated as CASSRRTSGSLGNEQFF. The chain employs TRBV6-5 and TRBJ2-1; 13 bases fit TRBD2. The CDR3 is 17 residues long. Germline V CDR1 and CDR2: MNHEY, SVGAGI. After removal of 5 bases from V and 6 bases from J, the junction contained 10 bases not matched to a gene.

This clonotype has more than one count but fewer than ten. CDR3 DNA sequence: TGTGCCAGCAGTTCCTCACGCTTAACAGGGAAGGATGGGACCTACGAGCAGTACTTC. It is translated as CASSSSRLTGKDGTYEQYF. This rearrangement joins TRBV28 to TRBJ2-7, with D perhaps matching TRBD1 (6 bases). The V end was cut by 4 bases, the J end by 2 bases, with 27 bases between. The CDR3 runs to 19 residues. Germline V gene sequence: CDR1 MDHEN, CDR2 SYDVKM.

The chain carries TRBV4-1 and TRBJ2-1; TRBD2 matches at 10 bases. CDR3 size: 15 residues. The germline V gene has CDR1 MGHRA and CDR2 YSYEKL. V trimming: 4 bases; J trimming: 6 bases; junction bases outside the gene matches: 6. CDR3 in DNA: TGCGCCAGCAGCCGAGAGCGGGAGGGCCGCAATGAGCAGTTCTTC. It yields the protein CASSREREGRNEQFF.

The table lists this clonotype with many counts. The chain has TRBV28 and TRBJ2-7; the match to TRBD2 covers 9 bases. Germline CDR1 reads MDHEN; CDR2 reads SYDVKM. The V segment lost 6 bases and the J segment 3 bases; nucleotides outside the gene matches: 6. The CDR3 has 14 residues. The CDR3 DNA reads TGTGCCAGCAGCTTGACTAGCGGTCACTACGAGCAGTACTTC. Its protein is CASSLTSGHYEQYF.

This clonotype appeared a single time. The chain is built from TRBV7-9 and TRBJ1-4; D is undetermined. The V gene's germline CDR1 is SEHNR and CDR2 FQNEAQ (reference sequence). Trimming pared 5 bases from V and 7 bases from J, leaving 20 bases between. The CDR3 is 16 residues long. CDR3 residues: CASSTVSAQLGEKLFF. CDR3 sequence (DNA): TGTGCCAGCAGCACTGTATCCGCCCAACTCGGTGAAAAACTGTTTTTT.